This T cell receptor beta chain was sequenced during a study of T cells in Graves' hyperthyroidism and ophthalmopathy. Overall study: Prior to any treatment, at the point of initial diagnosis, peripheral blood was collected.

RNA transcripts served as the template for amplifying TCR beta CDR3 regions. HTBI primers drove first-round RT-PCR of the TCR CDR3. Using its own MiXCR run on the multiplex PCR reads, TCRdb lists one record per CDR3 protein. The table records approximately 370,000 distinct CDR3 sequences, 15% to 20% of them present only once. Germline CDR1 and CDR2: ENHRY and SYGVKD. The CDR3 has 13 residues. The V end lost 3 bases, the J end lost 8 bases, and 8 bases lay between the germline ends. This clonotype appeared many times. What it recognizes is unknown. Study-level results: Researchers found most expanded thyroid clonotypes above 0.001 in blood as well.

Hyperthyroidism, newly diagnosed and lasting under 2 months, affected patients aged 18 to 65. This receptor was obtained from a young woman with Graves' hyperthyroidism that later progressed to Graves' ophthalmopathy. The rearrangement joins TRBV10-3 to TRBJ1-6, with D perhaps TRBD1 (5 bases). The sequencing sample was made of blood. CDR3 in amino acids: CAISDREDSPLHF. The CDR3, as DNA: TGTGCCATCAGTGACAGGGAAGATTCACCCCTCCACTTT.